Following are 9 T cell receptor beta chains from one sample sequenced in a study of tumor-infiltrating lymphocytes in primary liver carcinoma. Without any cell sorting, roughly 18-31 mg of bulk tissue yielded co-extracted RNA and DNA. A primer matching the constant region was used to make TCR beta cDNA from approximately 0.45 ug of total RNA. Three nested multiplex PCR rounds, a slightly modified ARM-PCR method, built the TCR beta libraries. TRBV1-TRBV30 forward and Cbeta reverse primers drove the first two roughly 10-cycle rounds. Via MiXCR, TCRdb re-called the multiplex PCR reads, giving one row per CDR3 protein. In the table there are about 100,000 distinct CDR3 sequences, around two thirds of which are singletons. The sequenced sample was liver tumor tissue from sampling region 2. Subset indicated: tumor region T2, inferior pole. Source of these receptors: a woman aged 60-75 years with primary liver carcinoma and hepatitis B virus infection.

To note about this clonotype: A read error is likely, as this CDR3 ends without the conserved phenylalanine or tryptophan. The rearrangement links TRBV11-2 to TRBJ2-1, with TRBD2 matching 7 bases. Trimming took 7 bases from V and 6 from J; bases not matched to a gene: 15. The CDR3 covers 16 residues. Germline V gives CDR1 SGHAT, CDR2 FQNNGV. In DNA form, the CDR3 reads TGTGCCAGCAACTTTGCGGGCGGGAGAACTTCCAATGAGCAGTTCTTA. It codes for CASNFAGGRTSNEQFL.

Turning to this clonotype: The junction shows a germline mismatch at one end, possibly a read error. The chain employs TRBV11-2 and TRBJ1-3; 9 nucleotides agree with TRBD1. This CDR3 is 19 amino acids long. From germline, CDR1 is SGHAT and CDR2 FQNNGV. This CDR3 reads CTSSSRPDRGTYSGNTICF. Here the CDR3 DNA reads TGTACCAGCAGCTCACGCCCGGACAGGGGAACGTACTCTGGAAACACCATATGTTTT.

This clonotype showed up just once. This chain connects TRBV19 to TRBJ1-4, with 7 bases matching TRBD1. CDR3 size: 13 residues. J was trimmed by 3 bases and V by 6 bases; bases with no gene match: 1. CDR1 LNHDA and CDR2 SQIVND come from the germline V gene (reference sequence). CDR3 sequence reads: CASSGTANEKLFF. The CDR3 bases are TGTGCCAGTAGCGGGACAGCTAATGAAAAACTGTTTTTT.

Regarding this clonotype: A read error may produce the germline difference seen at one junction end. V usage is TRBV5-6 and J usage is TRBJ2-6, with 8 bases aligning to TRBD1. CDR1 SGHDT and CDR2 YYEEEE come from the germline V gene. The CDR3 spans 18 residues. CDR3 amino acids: CASSLVGRGRSGTNALTF. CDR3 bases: TGTGCCAGCAGCTTGGTGGGCAGGGGGCGTTCTGGGACCAACGCCCTGACTTTC.

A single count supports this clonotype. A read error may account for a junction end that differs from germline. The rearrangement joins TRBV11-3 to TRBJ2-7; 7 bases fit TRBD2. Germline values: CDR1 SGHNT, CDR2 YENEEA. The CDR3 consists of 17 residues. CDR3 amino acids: CASSPDRAGLGTYEQCF. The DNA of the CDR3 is TGCGCCAGCAGCCCGGACCGAGCGGGATTAGGTACCTACGAGCAGTGCTTC.

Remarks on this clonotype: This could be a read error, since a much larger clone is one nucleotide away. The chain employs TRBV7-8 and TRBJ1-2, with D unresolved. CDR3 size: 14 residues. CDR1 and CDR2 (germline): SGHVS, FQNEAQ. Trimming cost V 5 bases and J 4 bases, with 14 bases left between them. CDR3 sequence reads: CASSPSKPVYGYTF. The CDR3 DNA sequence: TGTGCCAGCAGCCCTAGCAAGCCGGTCTATGGCTACACCTTC.

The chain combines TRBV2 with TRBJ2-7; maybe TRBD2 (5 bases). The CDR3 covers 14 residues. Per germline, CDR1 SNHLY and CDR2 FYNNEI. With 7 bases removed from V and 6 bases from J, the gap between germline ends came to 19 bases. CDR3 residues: CASIQAGKASEQYF. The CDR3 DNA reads TGTGCCAGCATTCAGGCCGGGAAGGCGTCCGAGCAGTACTTC.

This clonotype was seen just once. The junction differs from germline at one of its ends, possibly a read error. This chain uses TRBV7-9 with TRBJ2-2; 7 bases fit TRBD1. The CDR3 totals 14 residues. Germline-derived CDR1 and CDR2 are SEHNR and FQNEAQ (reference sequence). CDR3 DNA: TGTGCCAGCAGCAAGGACAGGCTCACCGAGGAGCTGTTTTTT. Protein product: CASSKDRLTEELFF.

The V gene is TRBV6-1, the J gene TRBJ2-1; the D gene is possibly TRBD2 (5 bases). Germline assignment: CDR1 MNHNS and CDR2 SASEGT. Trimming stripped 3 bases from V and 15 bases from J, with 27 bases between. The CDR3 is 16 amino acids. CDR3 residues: CASSDSRDYTNNELFF. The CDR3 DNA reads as TGTGCCAGCAGTGACTCTAGAGACTATACCAACAATGAACTGTTCTTC.